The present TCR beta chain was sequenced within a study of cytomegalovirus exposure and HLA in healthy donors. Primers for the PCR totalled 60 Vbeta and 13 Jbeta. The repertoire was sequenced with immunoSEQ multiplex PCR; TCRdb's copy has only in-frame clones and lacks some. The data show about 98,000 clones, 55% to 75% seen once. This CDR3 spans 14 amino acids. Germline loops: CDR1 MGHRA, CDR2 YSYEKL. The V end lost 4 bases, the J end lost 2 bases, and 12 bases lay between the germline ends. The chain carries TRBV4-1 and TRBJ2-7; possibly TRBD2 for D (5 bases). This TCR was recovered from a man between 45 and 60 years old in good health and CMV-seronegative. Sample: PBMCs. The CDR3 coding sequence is TGCGCCAGCAGCCTCCGGACTGAGACCTACGAGCAGTACTTC. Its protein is CASSLRTETYEQYF.